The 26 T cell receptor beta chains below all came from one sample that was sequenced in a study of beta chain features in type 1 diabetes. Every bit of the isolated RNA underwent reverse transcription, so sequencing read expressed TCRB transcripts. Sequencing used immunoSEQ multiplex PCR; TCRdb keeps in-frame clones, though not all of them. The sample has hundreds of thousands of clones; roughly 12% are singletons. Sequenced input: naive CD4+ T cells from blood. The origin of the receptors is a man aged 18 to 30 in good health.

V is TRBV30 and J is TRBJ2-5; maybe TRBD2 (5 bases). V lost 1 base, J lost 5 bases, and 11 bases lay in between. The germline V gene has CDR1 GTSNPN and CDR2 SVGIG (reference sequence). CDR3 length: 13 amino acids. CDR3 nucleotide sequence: TGTGCCTGGAGTGCGGACTTCTCGGAGACCCAGTACTTC. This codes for CAWSADFSETQYF.

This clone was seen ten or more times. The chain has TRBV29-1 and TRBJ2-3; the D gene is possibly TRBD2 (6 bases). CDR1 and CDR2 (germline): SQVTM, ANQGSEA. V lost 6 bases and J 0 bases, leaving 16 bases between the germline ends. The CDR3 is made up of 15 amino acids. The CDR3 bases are TGCAGCGTCGAGTTAGCGGATCCTAGCACAGATACGCAGTATTTT. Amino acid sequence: CSVELADPSTDTQYF.

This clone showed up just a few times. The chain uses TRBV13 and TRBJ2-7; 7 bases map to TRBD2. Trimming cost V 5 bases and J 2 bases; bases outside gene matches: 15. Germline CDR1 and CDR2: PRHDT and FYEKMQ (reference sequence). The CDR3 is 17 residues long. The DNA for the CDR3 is TGTGCCAGCAGCGGCTCGCTGGGGCGGGAGTTCCCCTACGAGCAGTACTTC. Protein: CASSGSLGREFPYEQYF.

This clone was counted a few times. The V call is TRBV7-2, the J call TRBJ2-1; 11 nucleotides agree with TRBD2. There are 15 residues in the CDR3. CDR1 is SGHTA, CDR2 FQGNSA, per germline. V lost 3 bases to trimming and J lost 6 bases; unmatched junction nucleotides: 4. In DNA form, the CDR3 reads TGTGCCAGCAGCTTTGGCACTAGCGGGAGCAATGAGCAGTTCTTC. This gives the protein CASSFGTSGSNEQFF.

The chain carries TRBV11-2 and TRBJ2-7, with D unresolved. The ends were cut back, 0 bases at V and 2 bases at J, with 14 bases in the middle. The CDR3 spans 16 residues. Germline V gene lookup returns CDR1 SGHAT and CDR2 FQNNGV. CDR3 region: CASSLDGLGAAYEQYF. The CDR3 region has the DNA TGTGCCAGCAGCTTAGATGGGTTAGGAGCTGCCTACGAGCAGTACTTC.

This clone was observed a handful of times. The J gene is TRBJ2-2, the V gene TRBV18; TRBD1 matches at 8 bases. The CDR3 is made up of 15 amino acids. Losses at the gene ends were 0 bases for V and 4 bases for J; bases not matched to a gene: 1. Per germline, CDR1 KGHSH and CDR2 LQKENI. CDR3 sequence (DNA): TGTGCCAGCTCACCACCAACAGGGGGCACCGGGGAGCTGTTTTTT. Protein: CASSPPTGGTGELFF.

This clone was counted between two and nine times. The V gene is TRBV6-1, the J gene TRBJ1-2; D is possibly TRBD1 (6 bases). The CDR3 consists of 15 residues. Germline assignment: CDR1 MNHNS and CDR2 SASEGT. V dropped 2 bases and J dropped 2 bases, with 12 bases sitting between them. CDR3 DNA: TGTGCCAGCAGTGAATTCTACAGGGCGAACTATGGCTACACCTTC. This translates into CASSEFYRANYGYTF.

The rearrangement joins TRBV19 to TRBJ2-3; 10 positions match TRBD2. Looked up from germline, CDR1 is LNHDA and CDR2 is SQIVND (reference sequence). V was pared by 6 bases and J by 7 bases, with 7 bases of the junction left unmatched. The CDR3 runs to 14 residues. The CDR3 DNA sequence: TGTGCCAGTAGGTCTAGCGGGAGCCCCCATACGCAGTATTTT. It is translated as CASRSSGSPHTQYF.

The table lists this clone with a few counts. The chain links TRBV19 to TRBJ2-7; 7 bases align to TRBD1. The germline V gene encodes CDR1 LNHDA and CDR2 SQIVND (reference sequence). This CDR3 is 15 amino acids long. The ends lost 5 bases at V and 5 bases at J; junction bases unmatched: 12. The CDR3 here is CASSVLSTGRDEQYF. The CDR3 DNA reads TGTGCCAGTAGTGTTCTTTCGACAGGGCGCGACGAGCAGTACTTC.

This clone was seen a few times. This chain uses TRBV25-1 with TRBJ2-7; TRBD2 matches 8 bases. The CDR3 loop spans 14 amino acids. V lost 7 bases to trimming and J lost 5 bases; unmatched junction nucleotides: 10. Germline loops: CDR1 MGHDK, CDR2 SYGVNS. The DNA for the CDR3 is TGTGCCAGCACCCAAGCGGGGGTGGGAAACGAGCAGTACTTC. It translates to CASTQAGVGNEQYF.

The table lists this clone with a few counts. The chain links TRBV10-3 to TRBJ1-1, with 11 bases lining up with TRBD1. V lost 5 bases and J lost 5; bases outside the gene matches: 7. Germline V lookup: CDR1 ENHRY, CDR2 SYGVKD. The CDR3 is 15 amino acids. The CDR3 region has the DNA TGTGCCATCAGTATCGTGGACAGGGGGCAGACTGAAGCTTTCTTT. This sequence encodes CAISIVDRGQTEAFF.

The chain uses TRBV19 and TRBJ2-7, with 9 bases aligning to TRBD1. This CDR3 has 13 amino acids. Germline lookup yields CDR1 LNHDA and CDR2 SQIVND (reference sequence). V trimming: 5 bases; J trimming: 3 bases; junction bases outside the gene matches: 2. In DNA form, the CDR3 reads TGTGCCAGTAGTTTGGACAGGGGCTACGAGCAGTACTTC. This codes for CASSLDRGYEQYF. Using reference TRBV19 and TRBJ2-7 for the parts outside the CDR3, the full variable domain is DGGITQSPKYLFRKEGQNVTLSCEQNLNHDAMYWYRQDPGQGLRLIYYSQIVNDFQKGDIAEGYSVSREKKESFPLTVTSAQKNPTAFYLCASSLDRGYEQYFGPGTRLTVT.

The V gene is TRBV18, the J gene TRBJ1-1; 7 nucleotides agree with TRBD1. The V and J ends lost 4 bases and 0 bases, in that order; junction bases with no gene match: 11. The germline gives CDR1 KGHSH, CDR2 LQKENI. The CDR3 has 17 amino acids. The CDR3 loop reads CASSLTPKGAMNTEAFF. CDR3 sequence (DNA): TGTGCCAGCTCACTGACTCCGAAGGGGGCCATGAACACTGAAGCTTTCTTT. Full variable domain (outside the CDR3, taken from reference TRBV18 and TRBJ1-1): NAGVMQNPRHLVRRRGQEARLRCSPMKGHSHVYWYRQLPEEGLKFMVYLQKENIIDESGMPKERFSAEFPKEGPSILRIQQVVRGDSAAYFCASSLTPKGAMNTEAFFGQGTRLTVV.

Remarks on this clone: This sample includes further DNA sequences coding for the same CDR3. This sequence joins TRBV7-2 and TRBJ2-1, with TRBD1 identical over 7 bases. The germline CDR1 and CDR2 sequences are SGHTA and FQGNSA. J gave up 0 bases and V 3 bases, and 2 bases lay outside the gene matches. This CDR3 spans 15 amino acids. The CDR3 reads CASSLDRSSYNEQFF. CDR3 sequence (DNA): TGTGCCAGCAGCTTGGACAGGAGCTCCTACAATGAGCAGTTCTTC.

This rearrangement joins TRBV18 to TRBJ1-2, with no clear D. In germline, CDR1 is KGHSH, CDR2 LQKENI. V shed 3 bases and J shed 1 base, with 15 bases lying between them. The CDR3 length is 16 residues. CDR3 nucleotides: TGTGCCAGCTCACCGCCCTCCGGGAGGGATAACTATGGCTACACCTTC. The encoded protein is CASSPPSGRDNYGYTF. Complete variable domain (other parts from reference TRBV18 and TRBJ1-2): NAGVMQNPRHLVRRRGQEARLRCSPMKGHSHVYWYRQLPEEGLKFMVYLQKENIIDESGMPKERFSAEFPKEGPSILRIQQVVRGDSAAYFCASSPPSGRDNYGYTFGSGTRLTVV.

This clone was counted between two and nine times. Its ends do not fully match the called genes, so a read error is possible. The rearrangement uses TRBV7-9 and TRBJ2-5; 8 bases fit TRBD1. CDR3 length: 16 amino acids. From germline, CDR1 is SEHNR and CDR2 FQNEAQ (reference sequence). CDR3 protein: CASSQDSGQGGETQYF. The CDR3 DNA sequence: TGCGCCAGCAGCCAAGACTCCGGACAGGGCGGAGAGACCCAGTACTTC. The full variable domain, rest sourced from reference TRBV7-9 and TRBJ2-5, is DTGVSQNPRHKITKRGQNVTFRCDPISEHNRLYWYRQTLGQGPEFLTYFQNEAQLEKSRLLSDRFSAERPKGSFSTLEIQRTEQGDSAMYLCASSQDSGQGGETQYFGPGTRLLVL.

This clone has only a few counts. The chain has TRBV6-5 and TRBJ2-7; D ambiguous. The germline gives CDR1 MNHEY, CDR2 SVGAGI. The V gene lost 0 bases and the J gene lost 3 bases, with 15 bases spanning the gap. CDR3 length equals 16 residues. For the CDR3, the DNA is TGTGCCAGCAGTTACTCTGCAGCCTCTAACTACTACGAGCAGTACTTC. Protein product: CASSYSAASNYYEQYF.

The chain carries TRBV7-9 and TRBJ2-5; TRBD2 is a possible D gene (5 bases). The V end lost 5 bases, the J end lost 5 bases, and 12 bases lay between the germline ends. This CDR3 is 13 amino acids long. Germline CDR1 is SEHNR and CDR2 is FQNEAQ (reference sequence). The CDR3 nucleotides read TGTGCCAGCAGCCTTACTAGATGGGAGACCCAGTACTTC. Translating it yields CASSLTRWETQYF. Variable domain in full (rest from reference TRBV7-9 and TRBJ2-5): DTGVSQNPRHKITKRGQNVTFRCDPISEHNRLYWYRQTLGQGPEFLTYFQNEAQLEKSRLLSDRFSAERPKGSFSTLEIQRTEQGDSAMYLCASSLTRWETQYFGPGTRLLVL.

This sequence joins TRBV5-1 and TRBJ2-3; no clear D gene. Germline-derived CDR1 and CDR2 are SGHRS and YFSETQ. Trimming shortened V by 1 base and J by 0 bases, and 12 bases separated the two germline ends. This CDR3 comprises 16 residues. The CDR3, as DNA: TGCGCCAGCAGCTTGAGCCCCCTCACTAGCACAGATACGCAGTATTTT. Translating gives CASSLSPLTSTDTQYF.

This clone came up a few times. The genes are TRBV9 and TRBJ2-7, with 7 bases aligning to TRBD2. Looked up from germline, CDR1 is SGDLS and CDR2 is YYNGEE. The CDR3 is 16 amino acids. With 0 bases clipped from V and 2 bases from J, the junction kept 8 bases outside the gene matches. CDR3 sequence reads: CASSVVGTTVPYEQYF. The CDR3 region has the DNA TGTGCCAGCAGCGTAGTAGGGACTACAGTTCCCTACGAGCAGTACTTC. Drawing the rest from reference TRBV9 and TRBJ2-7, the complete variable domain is DSGVTQTPKHLITATGQRVTLRCSPRSGDLSVYWYQQSLDQGLQFLIQYYNGEERAKGNILERFSAQQFPDLHSELNLSSLELGDSALYFCASSVVGTTVPYEQYFGPGTRLTVT.

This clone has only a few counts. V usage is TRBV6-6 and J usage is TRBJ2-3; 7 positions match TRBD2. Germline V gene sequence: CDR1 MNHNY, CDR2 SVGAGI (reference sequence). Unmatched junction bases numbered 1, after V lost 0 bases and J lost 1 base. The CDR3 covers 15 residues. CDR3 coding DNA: TGTGCCAGCAGTTACTCAAGCGGGGGCACAGATACGCAGTATTTT. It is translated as CASSYSSGGTDTQYF.

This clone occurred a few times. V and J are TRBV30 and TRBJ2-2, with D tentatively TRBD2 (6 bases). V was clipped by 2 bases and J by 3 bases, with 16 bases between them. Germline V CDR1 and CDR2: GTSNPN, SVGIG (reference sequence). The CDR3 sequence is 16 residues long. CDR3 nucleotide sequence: TGTGCCTGGAGTACCCGGGGGAGAGTCTACACCGGGGAGCTGTTTTTT. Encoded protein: CAWSTRGRVYTGELFF.

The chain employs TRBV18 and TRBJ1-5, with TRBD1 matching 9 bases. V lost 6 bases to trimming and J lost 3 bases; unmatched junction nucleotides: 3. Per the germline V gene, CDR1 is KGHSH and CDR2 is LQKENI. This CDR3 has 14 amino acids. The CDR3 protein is CASSGQGPNQPQHF. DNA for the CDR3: TGTGCCAGCTCCGGACAGGGGCCCAATCAGCCCCAGCATTTT.

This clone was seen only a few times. The CDR3 reads CASSWSGGKQETQYF. The CDR3 DNA sequence: TGTGCCAGCAGCTGGTCAGGGGGTAAACAAGAGACCCAGTACTTC. The J gene is TRBJ2-5, the V gene TRBV7-9, with 7 bases lining up with TRBD1. The CDR3 totals 15 residues. Germline CDR1 is SEHNR and CDR2 is FQNEAQ (reference sequence). V was pared by 4 bases and J by 2 bases, with 7 bases of the junction left unmatched.

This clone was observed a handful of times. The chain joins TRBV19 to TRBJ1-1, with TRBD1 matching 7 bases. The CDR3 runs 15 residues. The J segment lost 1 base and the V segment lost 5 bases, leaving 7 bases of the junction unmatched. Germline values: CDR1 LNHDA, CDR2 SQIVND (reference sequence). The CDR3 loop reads CASSPPGQPNTEAFF. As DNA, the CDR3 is TGTGCCAGTAGTCCCCCGGGACAGCCGAACACTGAAGCTTTCTTT.

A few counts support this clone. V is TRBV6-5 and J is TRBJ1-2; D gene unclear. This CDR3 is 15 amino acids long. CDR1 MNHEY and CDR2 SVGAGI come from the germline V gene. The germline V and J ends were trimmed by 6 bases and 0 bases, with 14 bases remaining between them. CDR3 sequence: CASSLSYITNYGYTF. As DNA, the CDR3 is TGTGCCAGCAGCCTCTCGTACATAACTAACTATGGCTACACCTTC.